This TCR beta chain is drawn from a study of blood T cell repertoires in COVID-19. The CDR3 spans 15 residues. The assay was immunoSEQ multiplex PCR, and TCRdb's table has in-frame clones only and misses some. Counted here are around 130,000 clones, roughly 80% occurring once; the ten biggest clones make up around 2.4%. Sequenced sample: PBMCs or T cells enriched from blood (not recorded which). This TCR derives from a man in his forties or fifties with acute COVID-19. V gene TRBV21-1 combines with J gene TRBJ1-2. TRBV21-1 is recorded as a pseudogene. CDR3 loop: CAILFSRGDYLGYTF. CDR3 nucleotide sequence: TGTGCCATCCTCTTTTCGAGGGGGGACTACTTGGGCTACACCTTC.